This T cell receptor beta chain derives from a study of T cell responses to AZD1222 COVID-19 vaccine. Study-wide results and caveats: Nearly half of spike-specific TCRs reportedly go after variant regions that carry no mutations. After the peak T cell response, and only then, were repertoires sampled.

Sequencing was performed with immunoSEQ multiplex PCR; in TCRdb, only in-frame clones are kept and a portion is missing. The sample holds about 85,000 clones, around 93% seen once. Looked up from germline, CDR1 is MDHEN and CDR2 is SYDVKM. V was clipped by 8 bases and J by 5 bases, with 18 bases between them. The CDR3 extends over 14 amino acids. In its sample, this clone was seen once. The antigen is unknown. This receptor was taken from an adult who received the AZD1222 COVID-19 vaccine. This sequence joins TRBV28 and TRBJ1-1; D may be TRBD1 (6 bases). Sequenced material: peripheral blood, taken 28 days after the second AZD1222 dose. DNA for the CDR3: TGTGCCAGCTCACTCCCGGGGGCGGCGACTGAAGCTTTCTTT. Translation gives CASSLPGAATEAFF.